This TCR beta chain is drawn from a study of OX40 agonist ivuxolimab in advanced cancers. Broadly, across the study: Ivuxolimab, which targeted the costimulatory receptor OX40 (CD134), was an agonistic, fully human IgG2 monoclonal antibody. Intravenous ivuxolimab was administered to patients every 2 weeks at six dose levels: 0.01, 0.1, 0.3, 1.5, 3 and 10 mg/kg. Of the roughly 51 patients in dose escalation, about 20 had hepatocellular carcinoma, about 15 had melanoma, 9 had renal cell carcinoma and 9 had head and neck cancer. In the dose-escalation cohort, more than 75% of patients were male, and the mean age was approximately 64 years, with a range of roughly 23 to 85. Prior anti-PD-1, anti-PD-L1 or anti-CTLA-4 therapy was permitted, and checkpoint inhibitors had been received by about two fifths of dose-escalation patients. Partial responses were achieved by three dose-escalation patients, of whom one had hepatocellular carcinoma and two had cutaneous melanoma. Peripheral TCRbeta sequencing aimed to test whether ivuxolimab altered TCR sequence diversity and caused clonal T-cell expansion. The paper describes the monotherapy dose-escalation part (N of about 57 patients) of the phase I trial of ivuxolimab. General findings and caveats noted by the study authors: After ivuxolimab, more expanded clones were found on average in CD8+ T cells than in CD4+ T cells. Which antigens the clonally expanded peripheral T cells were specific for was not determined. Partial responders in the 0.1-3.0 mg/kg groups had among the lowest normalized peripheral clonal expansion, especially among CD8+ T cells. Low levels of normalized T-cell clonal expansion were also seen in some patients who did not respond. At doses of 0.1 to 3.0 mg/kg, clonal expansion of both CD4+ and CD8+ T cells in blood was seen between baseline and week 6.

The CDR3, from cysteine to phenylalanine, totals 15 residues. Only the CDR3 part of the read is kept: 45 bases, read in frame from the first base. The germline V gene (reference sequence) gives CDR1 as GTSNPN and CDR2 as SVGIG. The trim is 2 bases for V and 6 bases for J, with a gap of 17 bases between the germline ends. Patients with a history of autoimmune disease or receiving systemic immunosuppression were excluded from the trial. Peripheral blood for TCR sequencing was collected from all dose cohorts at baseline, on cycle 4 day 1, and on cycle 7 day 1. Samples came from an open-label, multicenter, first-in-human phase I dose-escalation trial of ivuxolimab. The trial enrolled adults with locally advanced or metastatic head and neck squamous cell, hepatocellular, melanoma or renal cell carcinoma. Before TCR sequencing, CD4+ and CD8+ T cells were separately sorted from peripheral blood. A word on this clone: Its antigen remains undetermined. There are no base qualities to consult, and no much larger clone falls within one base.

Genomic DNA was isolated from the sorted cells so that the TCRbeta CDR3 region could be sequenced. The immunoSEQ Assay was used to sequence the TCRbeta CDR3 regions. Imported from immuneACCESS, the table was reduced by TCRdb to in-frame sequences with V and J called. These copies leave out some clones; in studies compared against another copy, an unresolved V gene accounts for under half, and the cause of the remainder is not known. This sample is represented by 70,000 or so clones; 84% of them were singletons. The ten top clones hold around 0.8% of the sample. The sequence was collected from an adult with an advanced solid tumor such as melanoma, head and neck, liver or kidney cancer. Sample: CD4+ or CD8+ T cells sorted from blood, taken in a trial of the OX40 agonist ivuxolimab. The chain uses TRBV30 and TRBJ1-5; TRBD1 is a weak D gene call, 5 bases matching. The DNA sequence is TGTGCCTGGAGTCCACTCGAACCGGGACGTCAGCCCCAGCATTTT. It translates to CAWSPLEPGRQPQHF.